A selection of T cell receptor beta chains follows, all from one sample in a study of PD-1 blockade in classical Hodgkin lymphoma. TCRdb's table, derived via immunoSEQ multiplex PCR, lists solely in-frame clones and lacks some. The sample has over 50,000 clones; roughly 87% are singletons. Sequencing used peripheral blood mononuclear cells (PBMCs), obtained before the fourth cycle of nivolumab. These receptors came from a human donor with classical Hodgkin lymphoma. CDR3s include the opening cysteine and the closing phenylalanine or tryptophan. The D gene is left open where the match is weak. Clone size is shown for a subset of rows, as once, few, many or a class of expanded clone.

TRBD1 | TRBJ1-2 | TRBV9 | once | CASSVPGTGGGYTF | TGTGCCAGCAGCGTCCCCGGGACAGGGGGAGGCTACACCTTC
. | TRBJ2-1 | TRBV5-1 | . | CASSLRDEGMSFF | TGCGCCAGCAGCTTGAGGGATGAGGGGATGTCGTTCTTC
. | TRBJ1-2 | TRBV7-2 | . | CASSFLGSGEHGYTF | TGTGCCAGCAGCTTCCTGGGGTCGGGTGAGCATGGCTACACCTTC
TRBD1 | TRBJ1-1 | TRBV7-9 | . | CASSLVGTANTEAFF | TGTGCCAGCAGCTTAGTCGGGACAGCGAACACTGAAGCTTTCTTT
. | TRBJ2-1 | TRBV4-2 | . | CASSQESGNEQFF | TGTGCCAGCAGCCAAGAGTCGGGGAATGAGCAGTTCTTC
. | TRBJ2-5 | TRBV5-1 | . | CASSLDAVRGQETQYF | TGCGCCAGCAGCTTGGACGCAGTTAGGGGCCAAGAGACCCAGTACTTC
TRBD1 | TRBJ1-1 | TRBV5-1 | . | CASSTTGSTEAFF | TGCGCCAGCAGCACGACAGGGAGCACTGAAGCTTTCTTT
. | TRBJ1-2 | TRBV5-4 | . | CASSHPDPSEGYTF | TGTGCCAGCAGCCACCCAGACCCGTCGGAGGGCTACACCTTC
. | TRBJ1-4 | TRBV6-4 | . | CASSDLVYGDIATNEKLFF | TGTGCCAGCAGTGACTTAGTCTACGGTGACATTGCAACTAATGAAAAACTGTTTTTT
. | TRBJ1-5 | TRBV4-1 | . | CASSQAEDQPQHF | TGCGCCAGCAGCCAAGCCGAGGATCAGCCCCAGCATTTT
. | TRBJ2-1 | TRBV6-1 | . | CASSVNLVNEQFF | TGTGCCAGCAGTGTCAACTTGGTTAATGAGCAGTTCTTC
. | TRBJ2-7 | TRBV28 | . | CASSFLGAPYEQYF | TGTGCCAGCAGTTTCTTGGGTGCCCCCTACGAGCAGTACTTC
TRBD1 | TRBJ1-4 | TRBV4-1 | . | CASSQGRGLDEKLFF | TGCGCCAGCAGCCAAGGCAGGGGGCTGGATGAAAAACTGTTTTTT
TRBD2 | TRBJ2-3 | TRBV5-1 | . | CASSLDGGGGTDTQYF | TGCGCCAGCAGCTTGGATGGCGGGGGGGGGACAGATACGCAGTATTTT
TRBD1 | TRBJ1-4 | TRBV5-1 | . | CASSRDRAQANEKLFF | TGCGCCAGCAGCCGCGACAGGGCGCAAGCTAATGAAAAACTGTTTTTT
TRBD1 | TRBJ2-1 | TRBV9 | . | CASSVPDRGMRNEQFF | TGTGCCAGCAGCGTACCGGACAGGGGAATGCGGAATGAGCAGTTCTTC
. | TRBJ1-1 | TRBV6-6 | . | CASSKRDGLNTEAFF | TGTGCCAGCAGCAAGCGCGACGGACTGAACACTGAAGCTTTCTTT
. | TRBJ2-5 | TRBV20-1 | few | CSAVGPGAQYF | TGCAGTGCTGTGGGTCCCGGGGCCCAGTACTTC
TRBD1 | TRBJ2-2 | TRBV5-1 | . | CASSRTGPNTGELFF | TGCGCCAGCAGCCGGACAGGGCCGAACACCGGGGAGCTGTTTTTT
. | TRBJ2-7 | TRBV21-1 | . | CASTAGIYEQYF | TGTGCCAGCACCGCGGGTATTTACGAGCAGTACTTC
. | TRBJ2-7 | TRBV18 | . | CASSLPESGYYEQCF | TGTGCCAGCTCACTTCCCGAGTCCGGGTACTACGAGCAGTGCTTC
. | TRBJ2-3 | TRBV2 | . | CASRYGTSTDTQYF | TGTGCCAGCAGGTACGGGACTAGCACAGATACGCAGTATTTT
TRBD2 | TRBJ2-2 | TRBV5-1 | . | CASSLVVRGGAGELFF | TGCGCCAGCAGCTTGGTTGTGCGGGGGGGCGCCGGGGAGCTGTTTTTT
. | TRBJ2-3 | TRBV19 | . | CASSGVITDTQYF | TGTGCCAGTAGCGGGGTCATCACAGATACGCAGTATTTT
TRBD1 | TRBJ2-2 | TRBV7-9 | . | CASSRRGQLQLGGELFF | TGTGCCAGCAGCCGACGGGGACAGCTCCAATTAGGCGGGGAGCTGTTTTTT
. | TRBJ1-1 | TRBV2 | . | CASRRLTTAPSAAFF | TGTGCCAGCAGGAGGCTTACGACAGCCCCTTCCGCGGCTTTCTTT
. | TRBJ1-1 | TRBV5-1 | . | CASSLNAGRGNTEAFF | TGCGCCAGCAGCTTGAATGCAGGGAGAGGGAACACTGAAGCTTTCTTT